This T cell receptor (beta chain) was identified in a study of T cells in Graves' hyperthyroidism and ophthalmopathy. The study, taken as a whole, reports: It was a median about 6.5 months before onset that the model predicted ophthalmopathy.

This CDR3 has 16 residues. Per germline, CDR1 SEHNR and CDR2 FQNEAQ (reference sequence). Trimming removed 5 bases at V and 3 bases at J, with 16 bases between. This clonotype was seen at least ten times. The antigen is undetermined. RNA transcripts gave rise to amplified TCR beta CDR3 regions. The HTBI primer set drove a first-round RT-PCR of the TCR CDR3. TCRdb itself ran the multiplex PCR reads through MiXCR, one entry per CDR3 protein. In the table there are around 300,000 distinct CDR3 sequences, roughly 13% of which are singletons. What was sequenced was blood. This sequence originates from a woman aged 40 to 50 with Graves' hyperthyroidism. The chain combines TRBV7-9 with TRBJ2-2; D may be TRBD2 (7 bases). CDR3 loop: CASSDGGQGDTGELFF. DNA of the CDR3: TGTGCCAGCAGCGACGGGGGGCAGGGCGACACCGGGGAGCTGTTTTTT.